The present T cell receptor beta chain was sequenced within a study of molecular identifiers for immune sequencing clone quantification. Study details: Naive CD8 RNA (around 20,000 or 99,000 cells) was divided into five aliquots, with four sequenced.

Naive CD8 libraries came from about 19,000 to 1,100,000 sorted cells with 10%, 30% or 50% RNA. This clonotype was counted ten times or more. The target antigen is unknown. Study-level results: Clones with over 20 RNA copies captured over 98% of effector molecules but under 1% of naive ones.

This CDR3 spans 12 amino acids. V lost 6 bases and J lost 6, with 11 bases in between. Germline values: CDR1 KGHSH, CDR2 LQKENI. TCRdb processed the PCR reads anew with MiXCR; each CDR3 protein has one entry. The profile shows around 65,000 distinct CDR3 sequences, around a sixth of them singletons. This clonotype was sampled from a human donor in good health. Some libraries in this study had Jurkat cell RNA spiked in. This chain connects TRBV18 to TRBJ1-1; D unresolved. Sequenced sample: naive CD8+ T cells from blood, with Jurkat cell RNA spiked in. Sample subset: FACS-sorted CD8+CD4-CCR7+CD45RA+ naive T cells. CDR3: CASSPFKSEAFF. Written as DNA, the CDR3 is TGTGCCAGCTCGCCCTTCAAGTCTGAAGCTTTCTTT.